This T cell receptor (beta chain) was profiled in a study of blood T cell repertoires in COVID-19. Background on the study: The origin of the acute and convalescent COVID-19 samples was the United States, Italy and Spain.

The CDR3 length is 16 residues. The germline gives CDR1 SGHDT, CDR2 YYEEEE. Deletions cut 0 bases from V and 11 bases from J, with 21 bases between. TCRdb's copy holds only in-frame clones and misses some; the assay was immunoSEQ multiplex PCR. The repertoire holds 50,000 to 60,000 clones, roughly 87% seen once, with 3.5% to 4% in the top ten. The sample comprised peripheral blood. V and J are TRBV5-6 and TRBJ2-1, with D unresolved. The sequence was collected from a middle-aged man with COVID-19, enrolled during active disease. The CDR3 sequence is CASSLDPLSVGKKQFF. The DNA of the CDR3 is TGTGCCAGCAGCTTGGATCCCCTCTCTGTCGGTAAAAAGCAGTTCTTC.